The 2 T cell receptor beta chains below were found in one sample sequenced in a study of blood T cell repertoires in COVID-19. TCRdb keeps only in-frame clones here, not all; method: immunoSEQ multiplex PCR. The sample carries about 440,000 clones, approximately 88% recorded once. The sample consisted of peripheral blood. These receptors all stem from a woman between 50 and 59 years old with COVID-19, enrolled during active disease.

Concerning this clone itself: Other nucleotide sequences from this sample produce the same CDR3. This chain connects TRBV5-6 to TRBJ1-2; TRBD1 agrees at 8 bases. This CDR3 has 14 amino acids. Germline V CDR1 and CDR2: SGHDT, YYEEEE. Trimming took 4 bases from V and 3 from J; bases not matched to a gene: 5. CDR3 region: CASSTGTGDYGYTF. CDR3 in DNA: TGTGCCAGCAGCACCGGGACAGGAGACTATGGCTACACCTTC.

This clone appeared a few times. The chain employs TRBV6-6 and TRBJ2-5, with a weak D call TRBD2 (5 bases). From germline, CDR1 is MNHNY and CDR2 SVGAGI (reference sequence). This CDR3 contains 13 residues. Between the trimmed V and J ends, which lost 0 bases and 9 bases, there was a span of 11 bases. In DNA form, the CDR3 reads TGTGCCAGCAGTTACTCGCCAGTGAGGGCCCAGTACTTC. Its protein product is CASSYSPVRAQYF.